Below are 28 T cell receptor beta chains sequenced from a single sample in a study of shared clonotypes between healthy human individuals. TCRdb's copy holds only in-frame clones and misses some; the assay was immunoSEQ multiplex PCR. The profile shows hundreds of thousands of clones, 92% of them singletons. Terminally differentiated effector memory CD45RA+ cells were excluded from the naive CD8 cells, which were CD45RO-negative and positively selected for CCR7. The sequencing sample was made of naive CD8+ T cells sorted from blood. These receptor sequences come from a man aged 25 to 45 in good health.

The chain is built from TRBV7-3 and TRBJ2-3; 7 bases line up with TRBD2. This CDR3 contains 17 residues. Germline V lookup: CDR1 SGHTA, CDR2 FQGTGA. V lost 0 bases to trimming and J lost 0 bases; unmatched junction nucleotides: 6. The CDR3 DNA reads TGTGCCAGCAGCTTAACGCCTAGCGGTACTAGCACAGATACGCAGTATTTT. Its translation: CASSLTPSGTSTDTQYF.

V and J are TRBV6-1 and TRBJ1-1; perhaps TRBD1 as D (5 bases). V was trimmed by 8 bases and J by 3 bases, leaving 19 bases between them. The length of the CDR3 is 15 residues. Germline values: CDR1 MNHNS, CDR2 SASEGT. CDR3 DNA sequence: TGTGCCAGCGGGGGAGGGATGGACGGTTACACTGAAGCTTTCTTT. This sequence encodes CASGGGMDGYTEAFF.

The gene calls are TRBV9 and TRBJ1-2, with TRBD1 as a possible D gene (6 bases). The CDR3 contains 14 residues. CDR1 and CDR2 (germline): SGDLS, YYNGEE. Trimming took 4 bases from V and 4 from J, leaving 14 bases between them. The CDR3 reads CASSPEGVLYGYTF. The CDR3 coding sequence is TGTGCCAGCAGCCCCGAGGGGGTTCTCTATGGCTACACCTTC. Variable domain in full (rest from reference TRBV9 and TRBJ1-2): DSGVTQTPKHLITATGQRVTLRCSPRSGDLSVYWYQQSLDQGLQFLIQYYNGEERAKGNILERFSAQQFPDLHSELNLSSLELGDSALYFCASSPEGVLYGYTFGSGTRLTVV.

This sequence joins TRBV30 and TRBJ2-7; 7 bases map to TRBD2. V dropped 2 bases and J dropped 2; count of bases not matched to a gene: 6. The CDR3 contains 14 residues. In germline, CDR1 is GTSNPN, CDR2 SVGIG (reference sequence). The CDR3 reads CAWSNAGATYEQYF. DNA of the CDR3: TGTGCCTGGAGTAATGCGGGAGCCACCTACGAGCAGTACTTC.

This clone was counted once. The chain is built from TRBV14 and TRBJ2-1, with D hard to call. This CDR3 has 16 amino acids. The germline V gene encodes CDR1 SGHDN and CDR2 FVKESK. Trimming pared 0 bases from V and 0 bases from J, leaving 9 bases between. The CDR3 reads CASSQDFLGSYNEQFF. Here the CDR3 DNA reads TGTGCCAGCAGCCAAGACTTCCTCGGCTCCTACAATGAGCAGTTCTTC.

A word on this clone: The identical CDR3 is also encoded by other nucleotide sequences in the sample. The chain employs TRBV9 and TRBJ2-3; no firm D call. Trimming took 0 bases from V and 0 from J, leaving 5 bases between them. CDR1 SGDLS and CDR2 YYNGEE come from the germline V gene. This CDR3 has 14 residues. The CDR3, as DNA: TGTGCCAGCAGCGTAGCTGGTAGCACAGATACGCAGTATTTT. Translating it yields CASSVAGSTDTQYF. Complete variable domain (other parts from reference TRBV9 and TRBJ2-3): DSGVTQTPKHLITATGQRVTLRCSPRSGDLSVYWYQQSLDQGLQFLIQYYNGEERAKGNILERFSAQQFPDLHSELNLSSLELGDSALYFCASSVAGSTDTQYFGPGTRLTVL.

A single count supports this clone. The CDR3 sequence: CATSRDRSPTYEQYF. The CDR3 DNA reads TGTGCCACCAGCAGAGATAGGAGTCCAACCTACGAGCAGTACTTC. The chain couples TRBV15 to TRBJ2-7; D unresolved. The CDR3 is made up of 15 amino acids. Germline CDR1 reads LNHNV; CDR2 reads YYDKDF (reference sequence). V lost 0 bases to trimming and J lost 2 bases, with 11 bases between them.

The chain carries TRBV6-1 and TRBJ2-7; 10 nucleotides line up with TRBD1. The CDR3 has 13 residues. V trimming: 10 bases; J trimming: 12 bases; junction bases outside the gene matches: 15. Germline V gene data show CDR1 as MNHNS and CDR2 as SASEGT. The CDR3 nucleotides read TGTGCCACCTTGGGAGGGGACAGGGGTCTTCTGTACTTC. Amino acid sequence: CATLGGDRGLLYF.

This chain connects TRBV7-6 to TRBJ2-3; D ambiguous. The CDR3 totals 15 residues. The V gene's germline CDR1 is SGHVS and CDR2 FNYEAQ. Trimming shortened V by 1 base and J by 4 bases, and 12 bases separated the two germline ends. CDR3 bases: TGTGCCAGCAGCTTAGGGGCCTCGGTGGCAGATACGCAGTATTTT. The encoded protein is CASSLGASVADTQYF.

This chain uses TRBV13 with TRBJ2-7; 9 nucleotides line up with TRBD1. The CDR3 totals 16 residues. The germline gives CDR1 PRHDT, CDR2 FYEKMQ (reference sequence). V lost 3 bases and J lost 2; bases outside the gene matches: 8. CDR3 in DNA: TGTGCCAGCAGCTTGACAGGGGGAGGTTTGCCCTACGAGCAGTACTTC. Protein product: CASSLTGGGLPYEQYF.

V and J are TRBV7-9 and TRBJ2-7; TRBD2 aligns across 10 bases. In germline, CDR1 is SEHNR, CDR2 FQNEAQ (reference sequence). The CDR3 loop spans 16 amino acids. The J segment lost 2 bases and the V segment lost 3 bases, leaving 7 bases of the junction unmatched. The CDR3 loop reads CASSFYLGTSAYEQYF. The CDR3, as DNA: TGTGCCAGCAGCTTCTATCTTGGGACTAGCGCCTACGAGCAGTACTTC.

CDR3 region: CASSLRAGGRTDTQYF. DNA of the CDR3: TGTGCCAGCAGTTTAAGGGCGGGAGGTCGCACAGATACGCAGTATTTT. This sequence joins TRBV27 and TRBJ2-3; 8 bases fit TRBD2. The germline V gene has CDR1 MNHEY and CDR2 SMNVEV (reference sequence). The CDR3 has 16 residues. V dropped 2 bases and J dropped 1; count of bases not matched to a gene: 5.

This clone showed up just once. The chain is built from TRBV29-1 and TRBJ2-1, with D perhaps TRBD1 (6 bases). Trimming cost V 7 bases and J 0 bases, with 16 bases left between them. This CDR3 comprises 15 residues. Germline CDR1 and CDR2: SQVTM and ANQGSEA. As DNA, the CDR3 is TGCAGCGGGCTCGGACAGACGAGCTCCTACAATGAGCAGTTCTTC. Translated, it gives CSGLGQTSSYNEQFF.

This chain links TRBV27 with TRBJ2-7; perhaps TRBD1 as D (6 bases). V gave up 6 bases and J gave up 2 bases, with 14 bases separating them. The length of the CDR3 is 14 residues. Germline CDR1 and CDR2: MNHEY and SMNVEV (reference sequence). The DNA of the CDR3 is TGTGCCAGCAGCACAGGGCTAACCGCCTACGAGCAGTACTTC. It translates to CASSTGLTAYEQYF.

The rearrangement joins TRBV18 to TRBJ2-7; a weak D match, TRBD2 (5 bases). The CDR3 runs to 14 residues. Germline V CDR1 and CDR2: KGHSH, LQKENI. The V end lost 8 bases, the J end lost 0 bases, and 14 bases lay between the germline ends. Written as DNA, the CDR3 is TGTGCCAGCGCGGCAGGAACTAGCTCCTACGAGCAGTACTTC. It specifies CASAAGTSSYEQYF. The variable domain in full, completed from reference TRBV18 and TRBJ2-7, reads NAGVMQNPRHLVRRRGQEARLRCSPMKGHSHVYWYRQLPEEGLKFMVYLQKENIIDESGMPKERFSAEFPKEGPSILRIQQVVRGDSAAYFCASAAGTSSYEQYFGPGTRLTVT.

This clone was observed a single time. The CDR3 loop is CASSVVSVNTGELFF. As DNA, the CDR3 is TGTGCCAGTAGTGTGGTTAGCGTGAACACCGGGGAGCTGTTTTTT. The J gene is TRBJ2-2, the V gene TRBV19; maybe TRBD2 (5 bases). V was pared by 5 bases and J by 1 base, with 11 bases between. The CDR3 sequence is 15 residues long. Germline V gives CDR1 LNHDA, CDR2 SQIVND (reference sequence).

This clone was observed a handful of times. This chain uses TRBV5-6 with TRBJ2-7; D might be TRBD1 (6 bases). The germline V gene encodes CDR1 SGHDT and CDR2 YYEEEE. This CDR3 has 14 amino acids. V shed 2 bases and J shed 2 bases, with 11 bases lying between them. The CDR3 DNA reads TGTGCCAGCAGCTTTCGGGACACCACCTACGAGCAGTACTTC. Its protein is CASSFRDTTYEQYF.

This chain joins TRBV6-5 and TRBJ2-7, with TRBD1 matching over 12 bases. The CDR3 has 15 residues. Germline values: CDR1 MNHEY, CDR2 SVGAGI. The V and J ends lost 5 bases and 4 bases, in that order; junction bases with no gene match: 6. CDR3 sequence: CASSVRDRGLYEQYF. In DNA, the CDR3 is TGTGCCAGCAGTGTCCGGGACAGGGGGCTGTACGAGCAGTACTTC.

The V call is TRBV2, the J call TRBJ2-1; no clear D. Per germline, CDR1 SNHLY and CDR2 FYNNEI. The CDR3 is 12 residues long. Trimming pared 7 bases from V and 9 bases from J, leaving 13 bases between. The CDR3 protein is CASKSVAAEQFF. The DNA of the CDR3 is TGTGCCAGCAAAAGTGTTGCGGCTGAGCAGTTCTTC.

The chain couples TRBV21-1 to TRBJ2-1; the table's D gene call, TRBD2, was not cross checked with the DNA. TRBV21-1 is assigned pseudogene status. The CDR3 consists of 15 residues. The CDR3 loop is CASSTPRDSLSEQFF. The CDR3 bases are TGTGCCAGCAGCACTCCCCGGGACTCCCTTAGTGAGCAGTTCTTC.

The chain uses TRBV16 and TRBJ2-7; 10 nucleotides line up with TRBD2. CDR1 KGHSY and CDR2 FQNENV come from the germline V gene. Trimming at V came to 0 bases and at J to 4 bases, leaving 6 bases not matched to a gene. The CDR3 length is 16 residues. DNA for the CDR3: TGTGCCAGCAGCCAATCCCCTAGCGGGAGAGGTTACGAGCAGTACTTC. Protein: CASSQSPSGRGYEQYF.

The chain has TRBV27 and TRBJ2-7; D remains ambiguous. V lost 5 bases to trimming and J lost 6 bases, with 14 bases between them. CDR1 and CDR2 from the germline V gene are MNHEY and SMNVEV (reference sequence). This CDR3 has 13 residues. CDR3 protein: CASSPSSKAEQYF. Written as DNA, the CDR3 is TGTGCCAGCAGTCCATCCAGCAAGGCCGAGCAGTACTTC.

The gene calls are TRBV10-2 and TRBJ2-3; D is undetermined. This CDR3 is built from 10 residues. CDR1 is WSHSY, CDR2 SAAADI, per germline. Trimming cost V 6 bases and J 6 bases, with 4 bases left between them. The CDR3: CASSGDTQYF. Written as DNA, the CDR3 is TGCGCCAGCAGCGGGGATACGCAGTATTTT.

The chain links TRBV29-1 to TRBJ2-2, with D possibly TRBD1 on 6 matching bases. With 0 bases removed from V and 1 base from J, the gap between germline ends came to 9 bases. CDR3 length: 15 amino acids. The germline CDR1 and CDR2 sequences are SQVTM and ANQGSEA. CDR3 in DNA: TGCAGCGTTGAAGATGGGACAAAGAACACCGGGGAGCTGTTTTTT. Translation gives CSVEDGTKNTGELFF.

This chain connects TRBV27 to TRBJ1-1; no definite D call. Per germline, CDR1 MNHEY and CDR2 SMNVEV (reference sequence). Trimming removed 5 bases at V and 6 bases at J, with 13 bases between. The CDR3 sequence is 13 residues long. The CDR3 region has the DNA TGTGCCAGCAGTGCCTTACCGGGCCCTGAAGCTTTCTTT. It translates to CASSALPGPEAFF.

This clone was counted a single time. As DNA, the CDR3 is TGCGCCAGCAGCAGGACTAGCGGGAGGAACACAGATACGCAGTATTTT. It specifies CASSRTSGRNTDTQYF. V usage is TRBV4-1 and J usage is TRBJ2-3; 14 bases are a match to TRBD2. Losses at the gene ends were 5 bases for V and 2 bases for J; bases not matched to a gene: 3. The CDR3 consists of 16 residues. CDR1 and CDR2 from the germline V gene are MGHRA and YSYEKL.

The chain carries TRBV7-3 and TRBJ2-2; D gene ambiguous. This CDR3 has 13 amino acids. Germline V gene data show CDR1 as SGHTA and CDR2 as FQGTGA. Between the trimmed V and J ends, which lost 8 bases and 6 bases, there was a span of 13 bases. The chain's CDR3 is CASSLDRSGELFF. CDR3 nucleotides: TGTGCCAGCTCTTTGGATAGGTCCGGGGAGCTGTTTTTT.

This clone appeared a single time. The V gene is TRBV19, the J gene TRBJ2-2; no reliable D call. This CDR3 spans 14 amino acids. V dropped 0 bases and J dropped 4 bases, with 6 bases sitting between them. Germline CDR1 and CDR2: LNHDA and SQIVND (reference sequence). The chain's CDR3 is CASSIEQFTGELFF. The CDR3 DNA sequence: TGTGCCAGTAGTATAGAACAGTTCACCGGGGAGCTGTTTTTT.